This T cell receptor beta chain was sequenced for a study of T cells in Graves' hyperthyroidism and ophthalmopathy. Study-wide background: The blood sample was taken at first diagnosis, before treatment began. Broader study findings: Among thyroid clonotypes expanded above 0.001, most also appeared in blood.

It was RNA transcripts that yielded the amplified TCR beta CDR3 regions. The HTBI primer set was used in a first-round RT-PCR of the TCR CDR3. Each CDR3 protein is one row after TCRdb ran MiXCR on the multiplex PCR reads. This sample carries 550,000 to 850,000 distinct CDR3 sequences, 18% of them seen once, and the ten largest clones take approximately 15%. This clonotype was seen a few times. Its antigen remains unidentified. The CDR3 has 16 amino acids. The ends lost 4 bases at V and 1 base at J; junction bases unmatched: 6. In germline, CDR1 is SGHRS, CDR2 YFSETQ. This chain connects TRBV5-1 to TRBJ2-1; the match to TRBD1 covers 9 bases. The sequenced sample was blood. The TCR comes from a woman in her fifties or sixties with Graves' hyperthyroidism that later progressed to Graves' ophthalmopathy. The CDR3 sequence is CASSDTGGKSYNEQFF. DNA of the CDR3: TGCGCCAGCAGCGACACAGGGGGCAAGTCCTACAATGAGCAGTTCTTC.